This TCR beta chain was captured in a study of cytomegalovirus exposure and HLA in healthy donors. Researchers ran the PCR with 60 Vbeta and 13 Jbeta primers. The method was immunoSEQ multiplex PCR; TCRdb's version includes in-frame clones alone and lacks a portion of them. Of approximately 89,000 clones in the sample, around 76% were seen once. V was trimmed by 4 bases and J by 10 bases, leaving 15 bases between them. This CDR3 spans 13 amino acids. Germline CDR1 and CDR2: SGHRS and YFSETQ. The rearrangement joins TRBV5-1 to TRBJ2-1; weak D call: TRBD1 (6 bases). The sequence came from a man younger than 45 in good health and CMV-seropositive. Sample: PBMCs. The CDR3 protein is CASSIGMGAEQFF. DNA for the CDR3: TGCGCCAGCAGCATTGGCATGGGGGCAGAGCAGTTCTTC.